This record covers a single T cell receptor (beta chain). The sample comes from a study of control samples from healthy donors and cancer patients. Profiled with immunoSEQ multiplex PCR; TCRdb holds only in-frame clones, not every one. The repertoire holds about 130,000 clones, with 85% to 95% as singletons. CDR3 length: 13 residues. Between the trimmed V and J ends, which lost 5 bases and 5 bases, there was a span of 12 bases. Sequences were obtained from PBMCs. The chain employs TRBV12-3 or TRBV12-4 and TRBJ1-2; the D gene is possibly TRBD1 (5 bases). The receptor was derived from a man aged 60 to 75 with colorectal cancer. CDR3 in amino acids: CASSTGTVYGYTF. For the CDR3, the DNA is TGTGCCAGCAGTACCGGGACGGTGTATGGCTACACCTTC.